A single sample is the source of the 29 T cell receptor beta chains below, sequenced in a study of Ad26.COV2.S vaccination and SARS-CoV-2 variants. TCRdb's copy holds only in-frame clones and misses some; the assay was immunoSEQ multiplex PCR. This table has 200,000 to 250,000 clones, around 87% appearing once. Documented treatment: 15 to 20 received Ad26.COV2.S at low or high dose, single or two shots; roughly 5 received placebo; per-sample allocation not given. After the first vaccine or placebo injection, samples were drawn on day 63. Sequencing used peripheral blood, obtained in a trial of Ad26.COV2.S vaccine versus placebo. Every receptor here comes from a person aged 18-65 years who received the Ad26.COV2.S COVID-19 vaccine or a placebo.

V and J are TRBV6-4 and TRBJ2-1, with D perhaps assigned TRBD1 or TRBD2 (5 bases each). The germline V gene has CDR1 MRHNA and CDR2 SNTAGT. The CDR3 totals 14 residues. With 8 bases removed from V and 4 bases from J, the gap between germline ends came to 15 bases. In DNA form, the CDR3 reads TGTGCCAGCTCCCCCGGGACCATATACAATGAGCAGTTCTTC. It encodes CASSPGTIYNEQFF.

The chain combines TRBV15 with TRBJ2-1; D might be TRBD1 (7 bases). Germline lookup yields CDR1 LNHNV and CDR2 YYDKDF (reference sequence). Trimming took 7 bases from V and 0 from J, leaving 19 bases between them. This CDR3 has 17 residues. The chain's CDR3 is CATTTGDSISSYNEQFF. CDR3 nucleotide sequence: TGTGCCACCACCACAGGGGACTCGATCAGCTCCTACAATGAGCAGTTCTTC.

Of note for this clone: Since the CDR3 does not end with the conserved phenylalanine or tryptophan, this likely comes from a read error. The DNA is omitted, as the CDR3 cannot be located on it reliably, and the CDR3 follows TCRdb's listing. This chain joins TRBV14 and TRBJ2-3; TRBD1, as called in the table, went unchecked against the DNA. The CDR3 numbers 9 amino acids, ends counted. Germline values: CDR1 SGHDN, CDR2 FVKESK. CDR3 region: CASSQVGVC.

The chain uses TRBV29-1 and TRBJ2-1; D is unresolved. The V end lost 2 bases, the J end lost 7 bases, and 18 bases lay between the germline ends. Germline V gives CDR1 SQVTM, CDR2 ANQGSEA. This CDR3 region has 15 residues. CDR3 bases: TGCAGCGTTGAAAGCCCCCACAGCAACAATAATGAGCAGTTCTTC. Protein product: CSVESPHSNNNEQFF.

The chain couples TRBV10-3 to TRBJ2-3; no clear D gene. The length of the CDR3 is 13 residues. Trimming removed 4 bases at V and 2 bases at J, with 7 bases between. CDR1 and CDR2 from the germline V gene are ENHRY and SYGVKD. CDR3 protein: CAISGVVTDTQYF. DNA for the CDR3: TGTGCCATCAGTGGGGTGGTCACAGATACGCAGTATTTT.

This chain links TRBV29-1 with TRBJ1-2; 9 nucleotides agree with TRBD1. V trimming: 4 bases; J trimming: 4 bases; junction bases outside the gene matches: 10. Germline V gives CDR1 SQVTM, CDR2 ANQGSEA. The CDR3 is 15 amino acids. This chain's CDR3 is CSVGLGQGRFYGYTF. The CDR3 region has the DNA TGCAGCGTTGGATTGGGACAGGGTCGCTTCTATGGCTACACCTTC.

This chain joins TRBV6-4 and TRBJ2-7, with TRBD1 as a possible D gene (6 bases). CDR1 is MRHNA, CDR2 SNTAGT, per germline. The V and J ends lost 3 bases and 3 bases respectively, with 21 bases between them. The length of the CDR3 is 17 residues. This CDR3 reads CASSDFEDSDRFYEQYF. The CDR3 DNA reads as TGTGCCAGCAGTGATTTTGAGGACAGCGATAGATTCTACGAGCAGTACTTC.

This chain uses TRBV12-1 with TRBJ2-4; the table's D call, TRBD2, was not checked against the DNA. TRBV12-1 is termed a pseudogene. This CDR3 region has 13 residues. The DNA for the CDR3 is TGTGCCAGCAGCTCGGGACTAGCGGCCTTTCAGTACTTC. Its translation is CASSSGLAAFQYF.

The chain employs TRBV7-2 and TRBJ2-7; weak D call: TRBD1 (6 bases). The CDR3 length is 15 residues. Per germline, CDR1 SGHTA and CDR2 FQGNSA. Between the trimmed V and J ends, which lost 4 bases and 2 bases, there was a span of 15 bases. The CDR3 DNA reads TGTGCCAGCAGCTCCCGGGACATCCCCACCTACGAGCAGTACTTC. It codes for CASSSRDIPTYEQYF.

The V gene is TRBV5-1, the J gene TRBJ2-7; D might be TRBD1 (5 bases). This CDR3 region has 14 residues. Trimming shortened V by 4 bases and J by 5 bases, and 16 bases separated the two germline ends. Germline loops: CDR1 SGHRS, CDR2 YFSETQ. The CDR3 protein is CASSLEGATNEQYF. The CDR3 DNA is TGCGCCAGCAGCCTCGAAGGGGCCACTAACGAGCAGTACTTC.

The chain has TRBV7-9 and TRBJ1-2; the D gene is possibly TRBD1 (5 bases). The CDR3 is made up of 12 amino acids. V lost 5 bases, J lost 10 bases, and 14 bases lay in between. Germline CDR1 is SEHNR and CDR2 is FQNEAQ (reference sequence). CDR3 amino acids: CASSVSWGYYTF. The CDR3 region has the DNA TGTGCCAGCAGCGTTTCTTGGGGGTACTACACCTTC.

The rearrangement joins TRBV19 to TRBJ2-5; 11 bases map to TRBD1. The CDR3 loop spans 19 amino acids. Germline CDR1 and CDR2: LNHDA and SQIVND (reference sequence). The ends lost 6 bases at V and 3 bases at J; junction bases unmatched: 18. CDR3 DNA sequence: TGTGCCAGTAGCCCTATGACTCCGGGACAGGGGGTATCCAAAGAGACCCAGTACTTC. This translates into CASSPMTPGQGVSKETQYF. Combining the CDR3 with reference TRBV19 and TRBJ2-5 gives the whole variable domain DGGITQSPKYLFRKEGQNVTLSCEQNLNHDAMYWYRQDPGQGLRLIYYSQIVNDFQKGDIAEGYSVSREKKESFPLTVTSAQKNPTAFYLCASSPMTPGQGVSKETQYFGPGTRLLVL.

CDR3 sequence reads: CASSRKGRGTYNEQFF. The CDR3 DNA sequence: TGTGCCAGCAGTAGGAAGGGCAGGGGTACCTACAATGAGCAGTTCTTC. The chain has TRBV6-2 or TRBV6-3 and TRBJ2-1; D is perhaps TRBD1 (6 bases). Germline V gives CDR1 MNHEY, CDR2 SVGEGT. V was trimmed by 5 bases and J by 2 bases, leaving 16 bases between them. This CDR3 spans 16 amino acids.

The chain recombines TRBV1 with TRBJ2-7; whether TRBD2, the table's D call, matches the DNA was not checked. TRBV1 is tagged as a pseudogene. The CDR3 is made up of 16 amino acids. The DNA of the CDR3 is TGCACCAGCAGCCAAGTTGGGCGTGGAGGGTCTTACGAGCAGTACTTC. Translated, it gives CTSSQVGRGGSYEQYF.

This clone was seen more than once but under ten times. The sample contains more than one DNA sequence encoding this CDR3. This sequence joins TRBV7-2 and TRBJ2-5; D remains ambiguous. CDR1 and CDR2 (germline): SGHTA, FQGNSA. The CDR3 totals 13 residues. Trimming stripped 4 bases from V and 3 bases from J, with 9 bases between. The CDR3 here is CASSSRREETQYF. The CDR3 DNA follows: TGTGCCAGCAGCTCTCGTAGAGAAGAGACCCAGTACTTC.

This clone was observed a handful of times. The rearrangement uses TRBV7-3 and TRBJ1-3; D is uncertain. Germline CDR1 and CDR2: SGHTA and FQGTGA. The V and J ends lost 5 bases and 8 bases respectively, with 7 bases between them. The CDR3 covers 11 residues. The CDR3 DNA sequence: TGTGCCAGCAGCCCCAAGGACACCATATATTTT. This gives the protein CASSPKDTIYF.

The chain joins TRBV19 to TRBJ1-5; D gene unclear. CDR1 and CDR2 from the germline V gene are LNHDA and SQIVND (reference sequence). The V end lost 3 bases, the J end lost 11 bases, and 8 bases lay between the germline ends. The CDR3 spans 11 residues. DNA of the CDR3: TGTGCCAGTAGTATGGGTTTGGCCCAGCATTTT. This translates into CASSMGLAQHF.

This chain links TRBV10-3 with TRBJ2-7; 9 nucleotides line up with TRBD1. Germline assignment: CDR1 ENHRY and CDR2 SYGVKD. The ends lost 11 bases at V and 6 bases at J; junction bases unmatched: 5. This CDR3 has 11 amino acids. DNA of the CDR3: TGTGCCGCCGGACAGGGGCGCGAGCAGTACTTC. Its translation is CAAGQGREQYF.

This clone was seen a few times. The chain employs TRBV4-2 and TRBJ1-4, with D unclear. The CDR3 runs to 18 residues. The V end was cut by 1 base, the J end by 3 bases, with 18 bases between. Germline CDR1 is LGHNA and CDR2 is YNFKEQ. Written as DNA, the CDR3 is TGTGCCAGCAGCCAAGGAGACGTAGGGCTCTCAGCTAATGAAAAACTGTTTTTT. This translates into CASSQGDVGLSANEKLFF.

The V gene is TRBV18, the J gene TRBJ2-4, with 7 bases aligning to TRBD1. Trimming removed 6 bases from V and 8 bases from J; junction bases left unmatched: 7. Germline loops: CDR1 KGHSH, CDR2 LQKENI. There are 13 residues in the CDR3. The CDR3 region is CASSLQGVDIQYF. The CDR3 DNA sequence: TGTGCCAGCTCCCTCCAGGGGGTGGACATTCAGTACTTC.

This clone was observed a few times. The sample has other DNA sequences that encode this CDR3 too. The rearrangement joins TRBV19 to TRBJ1-5, with TRBD1 matching 8 bases. The CDR3 totals 14 residues. CDR1 and CDR2 from the germline V gene are LNHDA and SQIVND (reference sequence). Trimming at V came to 1 base and at J to 4 bases, leaving 0 bases not matched to a gene. The CDR3 coding sequence is TGTGCCAGTAGTATAGGGACAGGGAATCAGCCCCAGCATTTT. It translates to CASSIGTGNQPQHF.

This rearrangement joins TRBV28 to TRBJ1-2; no clear D. CDR1 MDHEN and CDR2 SYDVKM come from the germline V gene. Trimming took off 2 bases at V and 0 bases at J, with 7 bases between the two ends. The CDR3 has 14 amino acids. Here the CDR3 reads CASSLLVANYGYTF. In nucleotides, the CDR3 is TGTGCCAGCAGTTTACTCGTGGCTAACTATGGCTACACCTTC.

This rearrangement joins TRBV28 to TRBJ2-5; 7 nucleotides line up with TRBD2. This CDR3 is built from 13 residues. Germline values: CDR1 MDHEN, CDR2 SYDVKM. The V segment lost 4 bases and the J segment 5 bases; nucleotides outside the gene matches: 4. CDR3 bases: TGTGCCAGCAGTTCTAGCGGAAGGGAGACCCAGTACTTC. Amino acid sequence: CASSSSGRETQYF. The whole variable domain, remainder taken from reference TRBV28 and TRBJ2-5, is DVKVTQSSRYLVKRTGEKVFLECVQDMDHENMFWYRQDPGLGLRLIYFSYDVKMKEKGDIPEGYSVSREKKERFSLILESASTNQTSMYLCASSSSGRETQYFGPGTRLLVL.

V usage is TRBV5-6 and J usage is TRBJ1-4, with D uncertain. Deletions cut 0 bases from V and 11 bases from J, with 14 bases between. Germline values: CDR1 SGHDT, CDR2 YYEEEE. There are 14 residues in the CDR3. The CDR3, as DNA: TGTGCCAGCAGCTTGGCGATCGCTTCTGACAAACTGTTTTTT. Protein sequence: CASSLAIASDKLFF.

This chain uses TRBV5-1 with TRBJ2-7; 10 nucleotides line up with TRBD1. Germline V lookup: CDR1 SGHRS, CDR2 YFSETQ. This CDR3 comprises 20 residues. With V trimmed by 0 bases and J by 0 bases, 15 bases remained unmatched. The CDR3 nucleotides read TGCGCCAGCAGCTTGGCCGGGTCCGGGACAGGGGACGTTAACTCCTACGAGCAGTACTTC. It translates to CASSLAGSGTGDVNSYEQYF.

This clone has a handful of counts. V gene TRBV6-5 combines with J gene TRBJ1-1; D unclear. V was pared by 0 bases and J by 0 bases, with 8 bases between. CDR1 MNHEY and CDR2 SVGAGI come from the germline V gene. This CDR3 spans 15 amino acids. CDR3 sequence reads: CASSYSMGMNTEAFF. CDR3 DNA sequence: TGTGCCAGCAGTTACTCGATGGGTATGAACACTGAAGCTTTCTTT.

In this sample, this clone turned up once. The gene calls are TRBV27 and TRBJ2-5, with 8 bases aligning to TRBD2. Germline V gene sequence: CDR1 MNHEY, CDR2 SMNVEV (reference sequence). The V gene end was trimmed by 7 bases and the J gene end by 6 bases; junction bases not matched to a gene: 7. The CDR3 is 13 amino acids. CDR3 DNA: TGTGCCAGCACTCTAAGCGGGAGTAAGACCCAGTACTTC. Translating gives CASTLSGSKTQYF.

J is TRBJ2-3 and V is TRBV21-1; the table's TRBD2 call for D was not verified on the DNA. TRBV21-1 is noted as a pseudogene. This CDR3 region has 15 residues. CDR3 amino acids: CASSARLAGTDTQYF. CDR3 in DNA: TGTGCCAGCAGCGCCCGACTAGCGGGGACCGATACGCAGTATTTT.

This chain links TRBV27 with TRBJ1-1; D is unclear. The germline CDR1 and CDR2 sequences are MNHEY and SMNVEV (reference sequence). The CDR3 is 13 residues long. The V gene lost 2 bases and the J gene lost 0 bases, with 4 bases spanning the gap. CDR3 in DNA: TGTGCCAGCAGTTTAATCATGAACACTGAAGCTTTCTTT. This gives the protein CASSLIMNTEAFF.